This T cell receptor (beta chain) was identified in a study of Graves' ophthalmopathy and Graves' hyperthyroidism. Overall study context: Absence of ophthalmopathy within 18 months of follow-up defined stable hyperthyroidism.

This clonotype appeared many times. RNA transcripts provided the template for amplifying TCR beta CDR3 regions. The first-round RT-PCR employed HTBI primers together with the Qiagen OneStep RT-PCR kit. A multiplex PCR was then performed as the second round. TCRdb fed the multiplex PCR reads into MiXCR, producing one record per CDR3 protein. The table has over a million distinct CDR3 sequences, about two fifths seen once. Patients with other autoimmune diseases, uncontrolled infections, pregnancy or lactation were excluded. Clinical symptoms, serum thyroxine, TRAb, thyroid ultrasound and orbital computed tomography formed the basis of diagnosis. The junction had 10 bases not matched to a gene; V was cut back by 10 bases and J by 5 bases. There are 13 residues in the CDR3.

The gene calls are TRBV12-3 or TRBV12-4 and TRBJ2-7, with TRBD1 matching 8 bases. The TCR comes from an adult man with Graves' hyperthyroidism. Sequencing used peripheral blood or thyroid tissue (not recorded which). The CDR3 reads CATGQGVGHEQYF. The CDR3 region has the DNA TGTGCCACCGGACAGGGAGTTGGGCACGAGCAGTACTTC.